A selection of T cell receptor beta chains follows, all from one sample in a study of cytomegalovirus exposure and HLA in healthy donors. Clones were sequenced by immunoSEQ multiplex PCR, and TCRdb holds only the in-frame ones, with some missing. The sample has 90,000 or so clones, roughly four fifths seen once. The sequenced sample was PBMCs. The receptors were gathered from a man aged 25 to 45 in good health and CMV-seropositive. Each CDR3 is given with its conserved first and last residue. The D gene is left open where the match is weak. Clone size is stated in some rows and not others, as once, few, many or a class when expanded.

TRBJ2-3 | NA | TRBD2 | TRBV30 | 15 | TGTGCCTGGAGCCTATCGAGCGGGATGTTTAATACGCAGTATTTT | CAWSLSSGMFNTQYF
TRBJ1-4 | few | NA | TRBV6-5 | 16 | TGTGCCAGCAGTTACGGAGGGTCGGTCACTAATGAAAAACTGTTTTTT | CASSYGGSVTNEKLFF
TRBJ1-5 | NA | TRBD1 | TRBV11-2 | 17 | TGTGCCAGCAGCCAGGGGACAGCTCTGGATCGTGATCAGCCCCAGCATTTT | CASSQGTALDRDQPQHF
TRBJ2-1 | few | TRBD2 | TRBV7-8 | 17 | TGTGCCAGCAGCTCAGGGGCGACTAGCGGGGGCTACAATGAGCAGTTCTTC | CASSSGATSGGYNEQFF
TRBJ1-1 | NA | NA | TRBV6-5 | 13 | TGTGCCAGTCGAGTTTTAACGGACAGTGAAGCTTTCTTT | CASRVLTDSEAFF
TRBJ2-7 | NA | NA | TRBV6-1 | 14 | TGTGCCAGTTTCCTAACCTTTGGGCTCTACGAGCAGTACTTC | CASFLTFGLYEQYF
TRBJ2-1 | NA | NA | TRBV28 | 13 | TGTGCCAGCACCTTAGTTGGCGGCTTTGAGCAGTTCTTC | CASTLVGGFEQFF
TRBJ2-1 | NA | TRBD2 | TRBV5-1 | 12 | TGCGCCAGCAGCGCCCAGGGACTAGTGCAGTTCTTC | CASSAQGLVQFF
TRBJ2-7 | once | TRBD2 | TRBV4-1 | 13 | TGCGCCACCGGGGGGACCGGAACCTACGAGCAGTACTTC | CATGGTGTYEQYF
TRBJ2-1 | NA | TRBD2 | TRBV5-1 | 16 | TGCGCCAGCAGCCGTGCCGGGGCTAGCGGGCTCAATGAGCAGTTCTTC | CASSRAGASGLNEQFF
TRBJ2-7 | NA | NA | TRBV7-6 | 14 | TGTGCCAGCAGCCGCCAAACAGCTTCCTACGAGCAGTACTTC | CASSRQTASYEQYF
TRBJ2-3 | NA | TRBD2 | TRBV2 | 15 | TGTGCCAGCATCCTACGGGGGGGAGGCCCAGATACGCAGTATTTT | CASILRGGGPDTQYF
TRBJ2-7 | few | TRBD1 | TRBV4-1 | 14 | TGCGCCAGCAGCCGGGACAGGGGCGCCTACGAGCAGTACTTC | CASSRDRGAYEQYF
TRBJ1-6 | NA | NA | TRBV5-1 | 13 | TGCGCCAGCAGCTTGACAGGCCGTGGGACCCTCCACTTT | CASSLTGRGTLHF
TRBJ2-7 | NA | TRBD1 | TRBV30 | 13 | TGTGCCTGGAGTAGGGACAGTACCTACGAGCAGTACTTC | CAWSRDSTYEQYF
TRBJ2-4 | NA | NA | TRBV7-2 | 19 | TGTGCCAGCAGCCCGGAGGGCTTTTCAGGCAGGGAGAGGAGAAACATTCAGTACTTC | CASSPEGFSGRERRNIQYF
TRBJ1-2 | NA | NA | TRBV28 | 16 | TGTGCCAGCAGTTCCCCAATAAGACAGGAGCTCTATGGCTACACCTTC | CASSSPIRQELYGYTF
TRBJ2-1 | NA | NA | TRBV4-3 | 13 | TGCGCCAGCAGCCAAGATCGCGGACAAGAGCAGTTCTTC | CASSQDRGQEQFF
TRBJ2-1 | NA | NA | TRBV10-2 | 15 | TGCGCCAGCAGTGAGACGGGAAGCTCCTACAATGAGCAGTTCTTC | CASSETGSSYNEQFF
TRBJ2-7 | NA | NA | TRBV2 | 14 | TGTGCCAGCAGTGAGTCCCTAGCCAACTACGAGCAGTACTTC | CASSESLANYEQYF
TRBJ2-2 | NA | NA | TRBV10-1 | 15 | TGCGCCAGCAGTGGTCTCAGGGGGGAGGCCGGGGAGCTGTTTTTT | CASSGLRGEAGELFF
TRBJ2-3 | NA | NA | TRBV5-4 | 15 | TGTGCCAGCAGCCGGGGGGCAGAGAGGGCAGATACGCAGTATTTT | CASSRGAERADTQYF
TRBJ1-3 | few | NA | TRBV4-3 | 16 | TGCGCCAGCAGCCAAGATTTGGGGGCCTCTGGAAACACCATATATTTT | CASSQDLGASGNTIYF
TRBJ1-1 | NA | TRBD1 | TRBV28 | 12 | TGTGCCACCTGGGACAGGGGATTTGAAGCTTTCTTT | CATWDRGFEAFF
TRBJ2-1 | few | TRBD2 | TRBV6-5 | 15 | TGTGCCAGCAGATCCGGCGGGAGGCGAGGCAATGAGCAGTTCTTC | CASRSGGRRGNEQFF
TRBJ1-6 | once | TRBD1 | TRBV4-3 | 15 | TGCGCCAGCAGCCAAGATGACAGGGGGCACTCACCCCTCCACTTT | CASSQDDRGHSPLHF
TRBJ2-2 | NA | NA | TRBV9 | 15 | TGTGCCAGCAGCGTAGGAGGGAAATACACCGGGGAGCTGTTTTTT | CASSVGGKYTGELFF
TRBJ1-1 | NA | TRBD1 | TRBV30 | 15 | TGTGCCTTTGCAGGGGGCCGGATCAGGGACACTGAAGCTTTCTTT | CAFAGGRIRDTEAFF
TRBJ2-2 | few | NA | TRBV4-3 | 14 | TGCGCCAGCAGCCAAGTTCAGGCGACCGGGGAGCTGTTTTTT | CASSQVQATGELFF
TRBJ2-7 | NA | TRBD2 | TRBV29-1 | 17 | TGCAGCGTTGCCAGAGCCCCTAGCGGTTTAAGCTCCTACGAGCAGTACTTC | CSVARAPSGLSSYEQYF
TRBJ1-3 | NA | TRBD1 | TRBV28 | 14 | TGTGCCAGCAGTTCTGGGACAGCTGGAAACACCATATATTTT | CASSSGTAGNTIYF
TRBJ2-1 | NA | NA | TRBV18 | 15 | TGTGCCAGCTCACCACTAGCGTCGGATTCCAATGAGCAGTTCTTC | CASSPLASDSNEQFF
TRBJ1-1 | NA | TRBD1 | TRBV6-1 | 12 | TGTGCCAGCAGTTATGACAGGGGTGAAGCTTTCTTT | CASSYDRGEAFF
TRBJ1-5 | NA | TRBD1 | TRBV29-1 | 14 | TGCAGCGTTGCCGGCGGGACAGGTAATCAGCCCCAGCATTTT | CSVAGGTGNQPQHF
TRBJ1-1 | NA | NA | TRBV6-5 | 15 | TGTGCCAGCAGTTACTCAGGGCAGGGGTACACTGAAGCTTTCTTT | CASSYSGQGYTEAFF
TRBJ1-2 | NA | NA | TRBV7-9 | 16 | TGTGCCAGCAGCTCATCCCCGGGGGGCTTGAGCTATGGCTACACCTTC | CASSSSPGGLSYGYTF
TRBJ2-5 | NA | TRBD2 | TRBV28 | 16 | TGTGCCAGCAGTTTAGAGCGAGCGGGAGGGCAAGAGACCCAGTACTTC | CASSLERAGGQETQYF
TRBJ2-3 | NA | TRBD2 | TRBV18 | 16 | TGTGCCAGCTCACCATCGCTAGCGGGAGTGTCAGATACGCAGTATTTT | CASSPSLAGVSDTQYF
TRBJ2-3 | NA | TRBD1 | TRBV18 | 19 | TGTGCCAGCTCACCAGTTCTGGGACAGGGCGGCCTGGCGGCTGATACGCAGTATTTT | CASSPVLGQGGLAADTQYF
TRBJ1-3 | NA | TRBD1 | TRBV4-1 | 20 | TGCGCCAGCAGCCAAGAGCAGGCCTCCGGGACAGGGTTCTCTGGAAACACCATATATTTT | CASSQEQASGTGFSGNTIYF
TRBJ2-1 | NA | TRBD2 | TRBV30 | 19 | TGTGCCTGGAGTGTACGACTAGCGGGAGGCCGAGGAAGGGCCGGCGAGCAGTTCTTC | CAWSVRLAGGRGRAGEQFF
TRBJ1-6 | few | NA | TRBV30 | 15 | TGTGCCTGGACCAGTGTACAAACAGTAAACTCACCCCTCCACTTT | CAWTSVQTVNSPLHF
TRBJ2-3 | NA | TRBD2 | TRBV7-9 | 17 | TGTGCCAGCAGCCGCGGGACTAGCGGGGGGTTCACAGATACGCAGTATTTT | CASSRGTSGGFTDTQYF
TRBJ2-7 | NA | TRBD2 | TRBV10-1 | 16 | TGCGCCAGCCGGGGGACTAGCGGCAAACTTTTCTACGAGCAGTACTTC | CASRGTSGKLFYEQYF
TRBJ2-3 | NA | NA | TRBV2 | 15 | TGTGCCAGCAGTGGGGGGACGGGGGAGTCAGATACGCAGTATTTT | CASSGGTGESDTQYF
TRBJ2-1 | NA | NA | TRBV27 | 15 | TGTGCCACCTCTCCGGGACTTCTTCGCTACAATGAGCAGTTCTTC | CATSPGLLRYNEQFF
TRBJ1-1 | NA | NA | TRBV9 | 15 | TGTGCCAGCAGCCTTAAGGCGGAGGTCCACACTGAAGCTTTCTTT | CASSLKAEVHTEAFF
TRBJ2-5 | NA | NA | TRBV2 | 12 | TGTGCCAGCACAGGGGTGGAAGAGACCCAGTACTTC | CASTGVEETQYF
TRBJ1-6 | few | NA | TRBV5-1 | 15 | TGCGCCAGCAGCTCCGGGACATCTAATAATTCACCCCTCCACTTT | CASSSGTSNNSPLHF